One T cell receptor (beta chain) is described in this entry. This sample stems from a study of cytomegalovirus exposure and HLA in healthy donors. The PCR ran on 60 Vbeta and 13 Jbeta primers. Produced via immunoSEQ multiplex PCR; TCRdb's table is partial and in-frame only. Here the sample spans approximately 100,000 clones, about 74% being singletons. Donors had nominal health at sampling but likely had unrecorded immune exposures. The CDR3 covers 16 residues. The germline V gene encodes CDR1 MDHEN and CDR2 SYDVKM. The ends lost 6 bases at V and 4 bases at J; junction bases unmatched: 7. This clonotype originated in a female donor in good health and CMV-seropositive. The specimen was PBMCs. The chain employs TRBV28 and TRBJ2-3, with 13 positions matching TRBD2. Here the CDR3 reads CASRPQGLAGADTQYF. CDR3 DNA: TGTGCCAGCAGACCTCAAGGACTAGCGGGAGCAGATACGCAGTATTTT.